This T cell receptor beta chain appears in the sequencing data of a study of a mutant IDH1 vaccine in newly diagnosed glioma. Study overall: The study gave patients eight vaccinations in weeks 1, 3, 5, 7, 11, 15, 19, 23. Initiation of the vaccine course occurred 4-6 weeks after radiotherapy alone, or alongside temozolomide cycles.

In regard to this clone: No antigen is known for it.

Findings of the study overall: Induction of immune responses by the vaccine occurred in about 95% of patients.

Time point described: week 5, during vaccination. Vaccination used 300 ug of mutant IDH1 20-mer peptide per dose, with topical imiquimod. Each tumor in the donors was a new WHO grade 3 or 4 astrocytoma, IDH1-mutant and ATRX-lost. There are 12 residues in the CDR3. V was shortened by 8 bases and J by 4 bases, with 12 bases between the two germline ends. CDR1 MGHDK and CDR2 SYGVNS come from the germline V gene. Here immunoSEQ multiplex PCR was the method, and the copy in TCRdb shows in-frame clones only, minus some. This table holds about 30,000 clones, roughly 80% found once. The chain recombines TRBV25-1 with TRBJ2-7, with D possibly TRBD1 on 6 matching bases. This specimen consisted of PBMCs, obtained from a glioma patient whose treatment included an IDH1 peptide vaccine. This receptor was obtained from a man aged 25-40 years with glioma. CDR3 residues: CASGGSRYEQYF. CDR3 in DNA: TGTGCCAGCGGGGGCAGCCGATACGAGCAGTACTTC.